This T cell receptor beta chain derives from a study of blood T cell repertoires in COVID-19 (dated by TCRdb to the early 2020s). Regarding the research as a whole: Samples from collaborators originated in the United States, Italy and Spain and spanned both the acute and convalescent phases of COVID-19. Sample metadata almost always included a de-identified subject ID, COVID-19 status, age in years and sex. Deeply sampled blood TCRbeta repertoires from subjects exposed to, actively infected with, or recovered from COVID-19 were included in the dataset. Where available, HLA class I and class II types were obtained from metadata supplied by the sample provider rather than from assay-based typing. The repertoires were made available in a free public database intended to serve as a resource for research on the immune response to SARS-CoV-2. Samples came from the ongoing ImmuneRACE study (first 160 participants) plus 1,254 subjects from 6 global collaborators. The prospective study material was composed of cDNA or gDNA derived from T cells, B-cell-depleted T cells, or PBMCs. Study-wide conclusions, independent of this receptor: The amount of clinical and demographic metadata varied by source and participant and was provided uncurated.

This clone appeared a single time. The target of this receptor is not known. The sample holds no much larger clone one base away, and base qualities are not on file. The CDR3 holds 14 amino acids from the cysteine to the phenylalanine. Only the CDR3 DNA is retained, 42 bases long and in frame from the first base. The junction shows trimming of 4 bases on V and 7 bases on J, and the gene matches do not reach 7 bases of it. CDR1 is given as SEHNR and CDR2 as FQNEAQ, both from the germline V gene (reference sequence). The immunoSEQ Assay, a bias-controlled multiplex PCR, was used to amplify TCRbeta CDR3 regions from genomic DNA. The paper's data handling went like this. The number of nucleated cells in each sample was estimated from the amplification of reference gene primers within the assay. To quantify the absolute abundance of each unique TCRbeta CDR3 rearrangement, sequence reads were collapsed and filtered. For each sample, productive Simpson clonality was calculated as the square root of Simpson's diversity index across productive rearrangements. TCRdb carries this immuneACCESS record with in-frame sequences only. Its versions omit some clonotypes, under half of them owing to an unresolved V gene in the studies checked, with the rest unexplained. V and J calls and clone size are those listed in that table; D and trimming were worked out from the DNA. Within this sample are fewer than 500,000 clones, with about nine tenths of them counted one time only. The top ten hold roughly 0.7% of the sample.

Enrolling through a virtual design, the prospective study's participants ranged in age from about 18 to 89 years and lived across roughly 23 United States geographic areas. In the prospective study, cohorts were assigned on the basis of participant-reported clinical history obtained from a screening survey and a study questionnaire. For ImmuneRACE Cohort 3, a participant was defined as recovered based on two consecutive negative NP/OP PCR tests, clearance by a healthcare professional, or resolution of symptoms. In the prospective study, mobile phlebotomists collected whole blood, serum and a nasopharyngeal or oropharyngeal swab from each participant. Additional blood draws and questionnaires over an approximately two-month period could optionally be provided by prospective study participants. Before DNA extraction, blood samples from the prospective study were shipped at room temperature or frozen.

The TCR sequence derives from a young woman who had recovered from COVID-19. Sample: PBMCs or T cells enriched from blood (not recorded which). The sequence is built from TRBV7-9 and TRBJ1-5; TRBD1 agrees with 7 junctional bases. The DNA sequence reads TGTGCCAGCAGCTCAGACAGGGTAACCCAGCCCCAGCATTTT. It is translated as CASSSDRVTQPQHF.